Each of the 24 T cell receptor beta chains below was sequenced from the same sample in a study of cytomegalovirus exposure and HLA in healthy donors. The PCR made use of 60 Vbeta and 13 Jbeta primers. Assay used: immunoSEQ multiplex PCR; TCRdb lists only in-frame clones, some missing. The data contain fewer than 250,000 clones, 78% of them seen just once; the ten biggest clones take up roughly an eighth. Sample: PBMCs. The receptor source for this set is a woman aged 25 to 45 in good health and CMV-seropositive.

This clone was counted once. The chain couples TRBV21-1 to TRBJ2-7; the table's D call, TRBD1, was not checked against the DNA. TRBV21-1 is labeled a pseudogene. The CDR3 is 13 residues long. The CDR3 here is CASSKERGYEQYF. CDR3 nucleotides: TGTGCCAGCAGCAAAGAGAGGGGGTACGAGCAGTACTTC.

The chain joins TRBV30 to TRBJ1-1; D is uncertain. CDR1 is GTSNPN and CDR2 is SVGIG in the germline V gene (reference sequence). Trimming shortened V by 4 bases and J by 7 bases, and 10 bases separated the two germline ends. The CDR3 length is 11 residues. This CDR3 reads CAWKKEIEAFF. The CDR3 coding sequence is TGTGCCTGGAAGAAGGAGATTGAAGCTTTCTTT.

The V call is TRBV5-1, the J call TRBJ2-1; TRBD1 is a possible D gene (6 bases). Looked up from germline, CDR1 is SGHRS and CDR2 is YFSETQ. The CDR3 length is 15 residues. Trimming stripped 0 bases from V and 9 bases from J, with 16 bases between. The CDR3 protein is CASSLEAGTRAEQFF. The CDR3 DNA is TGCGCCAGCAGCTTGGAGGCAGGGACACGTGCTGAGCAGTTCTTC.

This chain uses TRBV5-4 with TRBJ2-1; TRBD2 matches at 14 bases. The CDR3 runs 17 residues. The germline gives CDR1 SGHNT, CDR2 YYREEE (reference sequence). V lost 4 bases and J lost 2; bases outside the gene matches: 5. CDR3 nucleotides: TGTGCCAGCAGCAAAGGGACTAGCGGGAGCACCTACAATGAGCAGTTCTTC. This codes for CASSKGTSGSTYNEQFF. The full variable domain, its missing parts supplied by reference TRBV5-4 and TRBJ2-1, is ETGVTQSPTHLIKTRGQQVTLRCSSQSGHNTVSWYQQALGQGPQFIFQYYREEENGRGNFPPRFSGLQFPNYSSELNVNALELDDSALYLCASSKGTSGSTYNEQFFGPGTRLTVL.

This chain connects TRBV5-6 to TRBJ1-6; no reliable D call. The V and J ends lost 0 bases and 10 bases respectively, with 5 bases between them. Per germline, CDR1 SGHDT and CDR2 YYEEEE. This CDR3 contains 12 residues. The DNA of the CDR3 is TGTGCCAGCAGCTTGGGTGGCTCACCCCTCCACTTT. It translates to CASSLGGSPLHF.

This clone was observed a handful of times. The V and J genes are TRBV7-8 and TRBJ2-7; possibly TRBD1 for D (6 bases). V was trimmed by 2 bases and J by 1 base, leaving 12 bases between them. This CDR3 is 15 amino acids long. The V gene's germline CDR1 is SGHVS and CDR2 FQNEAQ. The CDR3 loop is CASSLKQGTSYEQYF. CDR3 in DNA: TGTGCCAGCAGCTTAAAACAGGGAACGTCCTACGAGCAGTACTTC.

V gene TRBV6-5 combines with J gene TRBJ1-2, with D tentatively TRBD1 (5 bases). Deletions cut 0 bases from V and 4 bases from J, with 12 bases between. CDR1 is MNHEY, CDR2 SVGAGI, per germline. The CDR3 covers 15 residues. This chain's CDR3 is CASSYSPGVAYGYTF. CDR3 DNA sequence: TGTGCCAGCAGTTACTCCCCGGGGGTGGCCTATGGCTACACCTTC.

J is TRBJ2-7 and V is TRBV2; D is possibly TRBD1 (5 bases). This CDR3 is 14 amino acids long. Trimming stripped 7 bases from V and 0 bases from J, with 13 bases between. Germline V lookup: CDR1 SNHLY, CDR2 FYNNEI. The CDR3 loop reads CASNPQGPSYEQYF. For the CDR3, the DNA is TGTGCCAGCAATCCTCAGGGTCCCTCCTACGAGCAGTACTTC.

The DNA of the CDR3 is TGTGCCAGCAGCTTAGGAACGCCACTCACAGATACGCAGTATTTT. Translating gives CASSLGTPLTDTQYF. The rearrangement joins TRBV11-2 to TRBJ2-3; D is unresolved. CDR1 and CDR2 from the germline V gene are SGHAT and FQNNGV. V was shortened by 1 base and J by 2 bases, with 10 bases between the two germline ends. CDR3 size: 15 residues.

This chain connects TRBV7-9 to TRBJ2-7; TRBD1 aligns across 10 bases. The V gene end was trimmed by 1 base and the J gene end by 5 bases; junction bases not matched to a gene: 5. Germline V gene data show CDR1 as SEHNR and CDR2 as FQNEAQ (reference sequence). The CDR3 spans 15 residues. CDR3 DNA sequence: TGTGCCAGCAGCTTAGATGGGACAGGGGAACACGAGCAGTACTTC. This sequence encodes CASSLDGTGEHEQYF.

The CDR3 here is CASSLAYRGGETQYF. CDR3 nucleotides: TGTGCCAGCAGCTTAGCGTATCGGGGAGGGGAGACCCAGTACTTC. This chain connects TRBV7-6 to TRBJ2-5; 7 positions agree with TRBD2. The junction had 6 bases not matched to a gene; V was cut back by 0 bases and J by 5 bases. CDR3 length: 15 residues. Germline CDR1 is SGHVS and CDR2 is FNYEAQ.

The CDR3 region has the DNA TGTGCCAGCAGCGCCTCGTGGGGGGGCGAGCAGTACTTC. As protein: CASSASWGGEQYF. This rearrangement joins TRBV7-2 to TRBJ2-7; 7 positions agree with TRBD2. The CDR3 length is 13 residues. Trimming removed 5 bases from V and 6 bases from J; junction bases left unmatched: 7. The germline V gene has CDR1 SGHTA and CDR2 FQGNSA.

The count of this clone is one. The chain employs TRBV19 and TRBJ2-7; TRBD2 agrees at 10 bases. Germline lookup yields CDR1 LNHDA and CDR2 SQIVND (reference sequence). The CDR3 is 15 residues long. The V gene end was trimmed by 3 bases and the J gene end by 2 bases; junction bases not matched to a gene: 4. In DNA form, the CDR3 reads TGTGCCAGTAGTATGAAAGCGGGAGGGCCCTACGAGCAGTACTTC. Translated, it gives CASSMKAGGPYEQYF. Using reference TRBV19 and TRBJ2-7 for the parts outside the CDR3, the full variable domain is DGGITQSPKYLFRKEGQNVTLSCEQNLNHDAMYWYRQDPGQGLRLIYYSQIVNDFQKGDIAEGYSVSREKKESFPLTVTSAQKNPTAFYLCASSMKAGGPYEQYFGPGTRLTVT.

V gene TRBV28 combines with J gene TRBJ2-5, with 7 bases that match TRBD1. The CDR3 runs 14 residues. Trimming at V came to 7 bases and at J to 4 bases, leaving 9 bases not matched to a gene. Per the germline V gene, CDR1 is MDHEN and CDR2 is SYDVKM. The CDR3 loop is CASMGDRDGETQYF. Here the CDR3 DNA reads TGTGCCAGCATGGGCGACAGGGACGGAGAGACCCAGTACTTC.

Only one count was recorded for this clone. The chain employs TRBV2 and TRBJ2-7, with TRBD1 matching 8 bases. V shed 4 bases, J shed 0 bases, and the junction held 2 bases outside the gene matches. Germline V gene lookup returns CDR1 SNHLY and CDR2 FYNNEI. The CDR3 has 14 residues. The CDR3 here is CASSVTGGSYEQYF. CDR3 DNA sequence: TGTGCCAGCAGTGTAACAGGGGGCTCCTACGAGCAGTACTTC.

This clone was counted only a few times. V usage is TRBV29-1 and J usage is TRBJ2-3; a weak D match, TRBD2 (6 bases). CDR1 is SQVTM and CDR2 is ANQGSEA in the germline V gene. V was clipped by 4 bases and J by 2 bases, with 10 bases between them. The CDR3 sequence is 13 residues long. The CDR3 DNA is TGCAGCGTTGGAGCGGACTACACAGATACGCAGTATTTT. It translates to CSVGADYTDTQYF.

The gene calls are TRBV12-5 and TRBJ2-3; 9 nucleotides agree with TRBD1. The CDR3 has 16 amino acids. Losses at the gene ends were 2 bases for V and 1 base for J; bases not matched to a gene: 4. The germline V gene has CDR1 LGHNT and CDR2 FRNRAP. CDR3 amino acids: CASGLRTGVGTDTQYF. The CDR3 region has the DNA TGTGCTAGTGGTTTGAGGACAGGGGTGGGCACAGATACGCAGTATTTT.

This clone was seen more than once but under ten times. V usage is TRBV4-3 and J usage is TRBJ1-1, with 7 bases that match TRBD1. The CDR3 spans 15 residues. Germline lookup yields CDR1 LGHNA and CDR2 YSLEER. V lost 0 bases and J lost 6; bases outside the gene matches: 7. The CDR3 here is CASSQDPGQSPEAFF. The DNA for the CDR3 is TGCGCCAGCAGCCAAGACCCGGGACAGTCGCCTGAAGCTTTCTTT.

This clone was picked up one time. The rearrangement uses TRBV5-1 and TRBJ1-6; D is perhaps TRBD1 (6 bases). Trimming stripped 1 base from V and 7 bases from J, with 12 bases between. CDR3 size: 15 residues. Germline V gene sequence: CDR1 SGHRS, CDR2 YFSETQ. CDR3 coding DNA: TGCGCCAGCAGCTTGTCCCAGGGGAAGAATTCACCCCTCCACTTT. Its protein product is CASSLSQGKNSPLHF.

There are a few counts of this clone. V gene TRBV6-5 combines with J gene TRBJ2-4, with 13 bases that match TRBD2. Germline V CDR1 and CDR2: MNHEY, SVGAGI. V trimming: 5 bases; J trimming: 8 bases; junction bases outside the gene matches: 6. CDR3 length: 15 residues. CDR3 residues: CASSGLAGAGDIQYF. In DNA form, the CDR3 reads TGTGCCAGCAGTGGACTAGCGGGGGCAGGGGACATTCAGTACTTC.

V usage is TRBV7-2 and J usage is TRBJ2-2, with TRBD2 as a possible D gene (5 bases). Per germline, CDR1 SGHTA and CDR2 FQGNSA. The CDR3 is 14 amino acids. The V end lost 4 bases, the J end lost 5 bases, and 11 bases lay between the germline ends. CDR3 loop: CASSYARRTGELFF. The CDR3 DNA is TGTGCCAGCAGCTACGCCCGGAGGACCGGGGAGCTGTTTTTT.

This chain joins TRBV6-5 and TRBJ1-3; TRBD1 aligns across 7 bases. This CDR3 is built from 15 residues. The V gene's germline CDR1 is MNHEY and CDR2 SVGAGI. With V trimmed by 5 bases and J by 2 bases, 6 bases remained unmatched. The CDR3 sequence: CASSRQGKTGNTIYF. The CDR3 bases are TGTGCCAGCAGTCGACAGGGAAAAACTGGAAACACCATATATTTT.

Details on this clone: Germline is not matched at one junction end, which may reflect a read error. This sequence joins TRBV19 and TRBJ1-1; 8 positions match TRBD1. Germline CDR1 and CDR2: LNHDA and SQIVND (reference sequence). The CDR3 runs to 13 residues. CDR3: CASRIGTGTEAFF. CDR3 sequence (DNA): TGTGCCAGTAGAATAGGGACAGGCACTGAAGCTTTCTTT.

The chain employs TRBV10-1 and TRBJ2-5, with 10 bases that match TRBD2. V gave up 2 bases and J gave up 7 bases; unmatched junction bases: 7. Germline V gene lookup returns CDR1 WNHNN and CDR2 SYGVQD (reference sequence). The CDR3 extends over 15 amino acids. CDR3 sequence (DNA): TGCGCCAGCAGTGAGGTAGCGGGGGGCGCCGGGACCCAGTACTTC. It specifies CASSEVAGGAGTQYF.